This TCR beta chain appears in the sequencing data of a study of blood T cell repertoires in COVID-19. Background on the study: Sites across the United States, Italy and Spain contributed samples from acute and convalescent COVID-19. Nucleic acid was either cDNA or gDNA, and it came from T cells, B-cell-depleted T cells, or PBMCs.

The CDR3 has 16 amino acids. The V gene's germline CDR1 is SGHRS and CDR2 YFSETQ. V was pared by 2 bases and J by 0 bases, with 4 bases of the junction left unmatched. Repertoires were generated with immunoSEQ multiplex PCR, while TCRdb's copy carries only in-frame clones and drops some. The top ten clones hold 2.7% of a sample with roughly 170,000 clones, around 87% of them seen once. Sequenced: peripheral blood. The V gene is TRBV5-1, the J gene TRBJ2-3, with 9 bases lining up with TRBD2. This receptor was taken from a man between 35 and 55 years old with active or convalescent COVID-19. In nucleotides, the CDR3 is TGCGCCAGCAGCTTTCCTCTAGCGGGGAGCACAGATACGCAGTATTTT. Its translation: CASSFPLAGSTDTQYF.